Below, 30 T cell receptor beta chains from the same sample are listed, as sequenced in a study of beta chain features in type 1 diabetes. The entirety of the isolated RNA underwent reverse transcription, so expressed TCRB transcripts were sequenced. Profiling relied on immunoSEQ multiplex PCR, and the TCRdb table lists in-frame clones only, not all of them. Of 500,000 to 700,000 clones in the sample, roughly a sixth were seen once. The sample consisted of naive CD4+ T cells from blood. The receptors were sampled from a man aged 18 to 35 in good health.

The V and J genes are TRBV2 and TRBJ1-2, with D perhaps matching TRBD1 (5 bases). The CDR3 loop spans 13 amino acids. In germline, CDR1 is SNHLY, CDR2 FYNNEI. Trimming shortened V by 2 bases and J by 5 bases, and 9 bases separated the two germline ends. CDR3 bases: TGTGCCAGCAGTGAACAGGGTGTGTATGGCTACACCTTC. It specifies CASSEQGVYGYTF.

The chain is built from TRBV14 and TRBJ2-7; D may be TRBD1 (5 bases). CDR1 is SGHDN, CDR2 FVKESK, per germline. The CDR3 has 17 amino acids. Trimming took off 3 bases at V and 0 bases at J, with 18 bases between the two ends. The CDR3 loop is CASSQSNPRTISYEQYF. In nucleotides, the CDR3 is TGTGCCAGCAGCCAGTCTAATCCGAGGACAATCTCCTACGAGCAGTACTTC. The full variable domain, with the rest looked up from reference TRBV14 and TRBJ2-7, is EAGVTQFPSHSVIEKGQTVTLRCDPISGHDNLYWYRRVMGKEIKFLLHFVKESKQDESGMPNNRFLAERTGGTYSTLKVQPAELEDSGVYFCASSQSNPRTISYEQYFGPGTRLTVT.

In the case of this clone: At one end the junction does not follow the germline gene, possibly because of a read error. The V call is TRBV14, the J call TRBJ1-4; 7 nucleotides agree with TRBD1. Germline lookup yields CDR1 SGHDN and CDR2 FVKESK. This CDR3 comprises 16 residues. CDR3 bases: TGTGCCAGCAGCCAAGACCGGGCGACAGGGACTGAAAAACTTTTTTTT. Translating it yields CASSQDRATGTEKLFF.

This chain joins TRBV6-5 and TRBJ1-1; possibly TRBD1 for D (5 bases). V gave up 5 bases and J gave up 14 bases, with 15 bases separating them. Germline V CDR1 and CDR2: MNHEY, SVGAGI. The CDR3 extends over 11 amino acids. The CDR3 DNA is TGTGCCAGCAGTGGACTCCGGGGCGCCTTCTTT. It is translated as CASSGLRGAFF.

CDR3 sequence reads: CASGIQGVGSYEQYF. The CDR3, as DNA: TGTGCCAGCGGGATTCAGGGCGTCGGGTCCTACGAGCAGTACTTC. V and J are TRBV5-6 and TRBJ2-5; D may be TRBD1 (5 bases). The DNA end favors TRBJ2-7, so the J call may be wrong. In germline, CDR1 is SGHDT, CDR2 YYEEEE. This CDR3 spans 15 amino acids.

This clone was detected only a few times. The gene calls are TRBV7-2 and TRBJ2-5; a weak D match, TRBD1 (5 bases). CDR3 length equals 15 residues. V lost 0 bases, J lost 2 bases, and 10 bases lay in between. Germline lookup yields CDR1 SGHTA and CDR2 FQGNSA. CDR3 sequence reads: CASSLAPGLQETQYF. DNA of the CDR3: TGTGCCAGCAGCTTAGCCCCAGGGCTACAAGAGACCCAGTACTTC.

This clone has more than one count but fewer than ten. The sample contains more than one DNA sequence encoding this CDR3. CDR3 nucleotides: TGCGCCAGCAGCTTGGGGGACAGGGGCCAAGAGACCCAGTACTTC. Translation gives CASSLGDRGQETQYF. This sequence joins TRBV5-1 and TRBJ2-5; 10 bases fit TRBD1. After removal of 0 bases from V and 1 base from J, the junction contained 0 bases not matched to a gene. Germline V gives CDR1 SGHRS, CDR2 YFSETQ. The CDR3 spans 15 residues.

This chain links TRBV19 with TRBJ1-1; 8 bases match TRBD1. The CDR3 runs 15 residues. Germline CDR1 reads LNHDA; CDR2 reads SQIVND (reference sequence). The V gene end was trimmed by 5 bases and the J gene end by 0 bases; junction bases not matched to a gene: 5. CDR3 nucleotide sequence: TGTGCCAGTAGTGTCAGACAGGGGTTGAACACTGAAGCTTTCTTT. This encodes CASSVRQGLNTEAFF.

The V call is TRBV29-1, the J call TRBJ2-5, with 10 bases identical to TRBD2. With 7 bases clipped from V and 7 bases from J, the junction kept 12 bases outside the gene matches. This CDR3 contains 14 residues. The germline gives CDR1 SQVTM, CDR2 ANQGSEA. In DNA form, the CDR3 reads TGCAGCGGTCGGACTAGCGGAGCCATCGGGACCCAGTACTTC. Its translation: CSGRTSGAIGTQYF.

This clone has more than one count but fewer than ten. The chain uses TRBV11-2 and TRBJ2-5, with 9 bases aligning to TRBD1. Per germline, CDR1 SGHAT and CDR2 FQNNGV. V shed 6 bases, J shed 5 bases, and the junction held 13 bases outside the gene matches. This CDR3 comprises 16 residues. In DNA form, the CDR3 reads TGTGCCAGCAGGCTCCCCGGGACAGGGATACGGGAGACCCAGTACTTC. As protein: CASRLPGTGIRETQYF.

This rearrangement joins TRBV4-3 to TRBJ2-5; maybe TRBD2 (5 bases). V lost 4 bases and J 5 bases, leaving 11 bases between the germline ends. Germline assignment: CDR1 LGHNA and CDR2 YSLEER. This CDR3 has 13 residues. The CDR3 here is CASSPRPGETQYF. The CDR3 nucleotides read TGCGCCAGCAGCCCTCGTCCGGGGGAGACCCAGTACTTC.

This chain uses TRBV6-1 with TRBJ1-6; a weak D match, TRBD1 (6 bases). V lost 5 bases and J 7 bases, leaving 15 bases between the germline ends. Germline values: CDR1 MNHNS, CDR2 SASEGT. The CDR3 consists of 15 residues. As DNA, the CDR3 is TGTGCCAGCAGTCCCCAGGGGTCTCGGAATTCACCCCTCCACTTT. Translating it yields CASSPQGSRNSPLHF.

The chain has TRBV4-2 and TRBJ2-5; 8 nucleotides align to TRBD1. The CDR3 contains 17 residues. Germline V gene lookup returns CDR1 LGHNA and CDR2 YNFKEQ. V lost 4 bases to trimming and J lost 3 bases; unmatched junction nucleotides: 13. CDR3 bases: TGTGCCAGCAGCCCCTTCTCCCGGACAGGGAAGGAAGAGACCCAGTACTTC. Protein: CASSPFSRTGKEETQYF.

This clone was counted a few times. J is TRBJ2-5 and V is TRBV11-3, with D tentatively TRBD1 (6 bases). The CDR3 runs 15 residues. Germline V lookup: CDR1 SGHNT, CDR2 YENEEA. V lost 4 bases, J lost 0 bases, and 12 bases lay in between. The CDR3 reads CASSSYRDNQETQYF. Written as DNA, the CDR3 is TGTGCCAGCAGCTCCTACCGGGACAACCAAGAGACCCAGTACTTC.

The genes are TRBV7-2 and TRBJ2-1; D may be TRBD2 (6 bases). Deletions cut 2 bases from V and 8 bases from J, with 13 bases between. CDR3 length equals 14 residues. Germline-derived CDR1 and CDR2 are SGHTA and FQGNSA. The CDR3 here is CASSLWRAAHEQFF. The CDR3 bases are TGTGCCAGCAGCTTATGGAGGGCCGCGCATGAGCAGTTCTTC.

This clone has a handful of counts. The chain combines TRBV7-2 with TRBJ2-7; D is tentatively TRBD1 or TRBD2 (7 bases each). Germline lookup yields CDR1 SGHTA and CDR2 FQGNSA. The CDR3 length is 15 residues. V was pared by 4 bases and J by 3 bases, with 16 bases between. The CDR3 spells CASSYTGDYVYEQYF. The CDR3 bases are TGTGCCAGCAGCTATACAGGGGACTACGTCTACGAGCAGTACTTC.

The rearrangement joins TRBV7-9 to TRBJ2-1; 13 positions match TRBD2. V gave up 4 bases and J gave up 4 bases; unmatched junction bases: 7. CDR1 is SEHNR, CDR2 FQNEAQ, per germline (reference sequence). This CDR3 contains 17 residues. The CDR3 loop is CASSYSLAGGFYNEQFF. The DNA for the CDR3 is TGTGCCAGCAGCTACTCACTAGCGGGAGGGTTTTACAATGAGCAGTTCTTC.

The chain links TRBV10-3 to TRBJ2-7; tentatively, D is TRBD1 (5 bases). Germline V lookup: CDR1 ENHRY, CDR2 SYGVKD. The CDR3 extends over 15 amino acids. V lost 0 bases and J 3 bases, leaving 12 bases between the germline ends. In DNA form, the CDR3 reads TGTGCCATCAGTGAGTCTGGGGCAGCCCTCTACGAGCAGTACTTC. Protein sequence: CAISESGAALYEQYF.

CDR3 nucleotide sequence: TGTGCCAGCAGCGTAGCCCCCGCAAACCTCTATGGCTACACCTTC. This sequence encodes CASSVAPANLYGYTF. The V and J genes are TRBV9 and TRBJ1-2; D is uncertain. With 0 bases removed from V and 4 bases from J, the gap between germline ends came to 13 bases. The CDR3 length is 15 residues. Germline assignment: CDR1 SGDLS and CDR2 YYNGEE.

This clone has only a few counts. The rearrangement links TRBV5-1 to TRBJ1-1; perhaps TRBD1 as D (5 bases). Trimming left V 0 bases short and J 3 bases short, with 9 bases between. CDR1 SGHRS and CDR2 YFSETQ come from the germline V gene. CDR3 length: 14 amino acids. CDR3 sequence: CASSLVRGDTEAFF. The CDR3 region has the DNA TGCGCCAGCAGCTTGGTTAGGGGAGACACTGAAGCTTTCTTT.

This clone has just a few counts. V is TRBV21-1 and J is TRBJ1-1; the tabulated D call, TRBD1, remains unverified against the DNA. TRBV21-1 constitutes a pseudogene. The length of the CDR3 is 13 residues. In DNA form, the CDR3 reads TGTGCCAGCAGCAGCCAGGGGGTTCTTGAAGCTTTCTTT. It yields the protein CASSSQGVLEAFF.

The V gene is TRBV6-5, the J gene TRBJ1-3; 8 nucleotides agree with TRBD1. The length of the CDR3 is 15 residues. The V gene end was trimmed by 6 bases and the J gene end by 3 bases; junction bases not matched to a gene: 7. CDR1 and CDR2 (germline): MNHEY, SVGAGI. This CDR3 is CASSPQGAGGNTIYF. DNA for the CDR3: TGTGCCAGCAGCCCTCAGGGGGCCGGTGGAAACACCATATATTTT.

The CDR3 bases are TGTGCCAGCAGCCCCCGGGACAGCCTGGGGGGCTATGGCTACACCTTC. It codes for CASSPRDSLGGYGYTF. The genes are TRBV9 and TRBJ1-2, with TRBD1 matching 7 bases. V lost 4 bases to trimming and J lost 4 bases; unmatched junction nucleotides: 13. Germline V gene sequence: CDR1 SGDLS, CDR2 YYNGEE. This CDR3 is 16 amino acids long. The full variable domain, completed using reference TRBV9 and TRBJ1-2, is DSGVTQTPKHLITATGQRVTLRCSPRSGDLSVYWYQQSLDQGLQFLIQYYNGEERAKGNILERFSAQQFPDLHSELNLSSLELGDSALYFCASSPRDSLGGYGYTFGSGTRLTVV.

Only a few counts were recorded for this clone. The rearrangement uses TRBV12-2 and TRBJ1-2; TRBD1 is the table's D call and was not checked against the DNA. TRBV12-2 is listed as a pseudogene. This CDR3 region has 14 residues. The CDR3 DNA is TGTGCAAGTCTCATTCGACAGAACGACTATGGCTACACCTTC. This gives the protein CASLIRQNDYGYTF.

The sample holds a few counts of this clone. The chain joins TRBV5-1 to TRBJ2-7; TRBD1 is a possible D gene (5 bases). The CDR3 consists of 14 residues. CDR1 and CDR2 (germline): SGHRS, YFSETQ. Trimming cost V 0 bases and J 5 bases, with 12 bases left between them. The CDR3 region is CASSLGQGWNEQYF. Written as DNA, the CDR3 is TGCGCCAGCAGCTTGGGGCAGGGTTGGAACGAGCAGTACTTC.

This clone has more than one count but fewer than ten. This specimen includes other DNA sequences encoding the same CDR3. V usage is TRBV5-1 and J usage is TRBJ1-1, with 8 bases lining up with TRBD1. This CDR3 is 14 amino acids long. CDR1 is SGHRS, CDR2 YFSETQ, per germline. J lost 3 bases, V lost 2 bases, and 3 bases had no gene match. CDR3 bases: TGCGCCAGCAGCTTTCAGGGGGCGGACACTGAAGCTTTCTTT. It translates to CASSFQGADTEAFF.

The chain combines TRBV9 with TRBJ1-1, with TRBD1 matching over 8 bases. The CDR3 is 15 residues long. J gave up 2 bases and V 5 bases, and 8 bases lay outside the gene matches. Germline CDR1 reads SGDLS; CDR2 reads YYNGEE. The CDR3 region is CASRGTGTGNTEAFF. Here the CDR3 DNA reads TGTGCCAGCAGAGGTACCGGGACAGGAAACACTGAAGCTTTCTTT.

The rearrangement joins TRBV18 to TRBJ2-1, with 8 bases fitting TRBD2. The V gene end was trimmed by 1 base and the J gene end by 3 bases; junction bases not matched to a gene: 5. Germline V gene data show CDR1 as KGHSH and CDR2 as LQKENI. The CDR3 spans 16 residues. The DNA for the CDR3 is TGTGCCAGCTCACCACTGGCGGGGGGAGACTACAATGAGCAGTTCTTC. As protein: CASSPLAGGDYNEQFF. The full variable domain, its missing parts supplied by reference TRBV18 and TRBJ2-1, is NAGVMQNPRHLVRRRGQEARLRCSPMKGHSHVYWYRQLPEEGLKFMVYLQKENIIDESGMPKERFSAEFPKEGPSILRIQQVVRGDSAAYFCASSPLAGGDYNEQFFGPGTRLTVL.

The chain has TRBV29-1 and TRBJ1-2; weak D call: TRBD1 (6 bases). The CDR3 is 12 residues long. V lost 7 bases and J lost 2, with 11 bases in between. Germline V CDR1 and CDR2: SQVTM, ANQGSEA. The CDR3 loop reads CSAVQGNYGYTF. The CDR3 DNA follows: TGCAGCGCTGTACAGGGAAACTATGGCTACACCTTC.

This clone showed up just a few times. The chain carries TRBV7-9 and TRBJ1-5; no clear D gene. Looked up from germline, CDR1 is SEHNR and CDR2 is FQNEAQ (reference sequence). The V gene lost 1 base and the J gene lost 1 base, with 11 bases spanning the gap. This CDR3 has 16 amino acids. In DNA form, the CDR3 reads TGTGCCAGCAGCTTAGGATCTGATTGGAGCAATCAGCCCCAGCATTTT. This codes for CASSLGSDWSNQPQHF.